The source of this TCR beta chain is a study of blood T cell repertoires in COVID-19 (dated by TCRdb to 2020 to 2021). About the full investigation: Samples covering the acute and convalescent phases of COVID-19 were provided by collaborators in the United States, Italy and Spain. The material from the prospective study consisted of cDNA or gDNA derived from T cells, B-cell-depleted T cells, or PBMCs. Deeply sampled blood TCRbeta repertoires from subjects exposed to, actively infected with, or recovered from COVID-19 were included in the dataset. The repertoires were made available in a free public database intended to serve as a resource for research on the immune response to SARS-CoV-2. The samples were drawn from two sources: the first 160 participants of the ongoing ImmuneRACE study, and 1,000 to 1,500 subjects contributed by 6 global collaborators. The sample metadata nearly always contained a de-identified subject ID, COVID-19 status, age in years and sex. HLA class I and class II types, where available, came from metadata supplied by the sample provider rather than from assay-based typing.

TCRbeta CDR3 regions were amplified from genomic DNA by means of the immunoSEQ Assay, a bias-controlled multiplex PCR. The source study handled its data this way. Nucleated cell counts per sample were estimated from amplification of reference gene primers within the assay. To quantify the absolute abundance of each unique TCRbeta CDR3 rearrangement, sequence reads were collapsed and filtered. Productive Simpson clonality was computed per sample as the square root of Simpson's diversity index over productive rearrangements. In its TCRdb copy, this immuneACCESS table keeps in-frame sequences only and misses some clones. Where compared with another copy, unresolved V genes explain less than half of these, and the others have no known cause. V and J calls and clone size are given by that table; D and trimming were obtained from the DNA. This sample has under 300,000 clones in its table, and 70% to 85% of those were observed once. The ten largest clonotypes hold 4% to 6% of the sample.

The investigation overall reported the following: How much clinical and demographic metadata was included differed by source and by participant, and the metadata was provided uncurated.

Collaborating institutions collected whole blood in K2EDTA tubes following their own protocols. Collaborator samples were shipped for TCRbeta analysis as frozen whole blood, isolated PBMCs, or DNA extracted from either sample type. For this clone: What antigen it recognizes has not been identified. No qualities accompany the bases; no much larger clone lies one base away. Different DNA sequences within this sample yield the same CDR3.

V and J are trimmed by 2 bases and 0 bases, and the gene matches miss 2 bases of the junction. As encoded in the germline V gene, CDR1 is SGDLS while CDR2 is YYNGEE. The CDR3 has 15 amino acids, counting the end cysteine and phenylalanine. Only the CDR3 part of the read is kept: 45 bases, read in frame from the first base. The source is an elderly woman with active or convalescent COVID-19. Specimen: peripheral blood. The chain is encoded by TRBV9 joined to TRBJ1-5, with 7 bases aligning to TRBD1. The CDR3 reads CASSVGTVSNQPQHF. The nucleotide sequence reads TGTGCCAGCAGCGTCGGGACAGTTAGCAATCAGCCCCAGCATTTT.